A single sample is the source of the 13 T cell receptor beta chains below, sequenced in a study of T cell changes during pregnancy in multiple sclerosis. This table comes from immunoSEQ multiplex PCR, and its TCRdb copy is limited to in-frame clones, with some not included. The data contain fewer than 85,000 clones, 90% to 95% of them singletons. Sequenced here: peripheral blood, sampled in the first trimester of pregnancy. All receptors derive from a female donor in good health, enrolled as a control in a pregnancy study.

This clone was found once. The chain is built from TRBV27 and TRBJ2-3, with 8 positions matching TRBD2. Germline V gene lookup returns CDR1 MNHEY and CDR2 SMNVEV (reference sequence). Trimming at V came to 10 bases and at J to 4 bases, leaving 7 bases not matched to a gene. The CDR3 extends over 13 amino acids. CDR3 sequence reads: CATGRGGADTQYF. In nucleotides, the CDR3 is TGTGCCACCGGGAGGGGAGGGGCAGATACGCAGTATTTT.

The V gene is TRBV7-9, the J gene TRBJ2-2, with TRBD1 matching over 11 bases. CDR1 and CDR2 (germline): SEHNR, FQNEAQ (reference sequence). V trimming: 4 bases; J trimming: 3 bases; junction bases outside the gene matches: 13. This CDR3 has 19 amino acids. The CDR3 spells CASSSLGAWTGGDTGELFF. The CDR3, as DNA: TGTGCCAGCAGCTCCTTGGGGGCCTGGACAGGGGGCGACACCGGGGAGCTGTTTTTT. The complete variable domain, with remaining parts taken from reference TRBV7-9 and TRBJ2-2, reads DTGVSQNPRHKITKRGQNVTFRCDPISEHNRLYWYRQTLGQGPEFLTYFQNEAQLEKSRLLSDRFSAERPKGSFSTLEIQRTEQGDSAMYLCASSSLGAWTGGDTGELFFGEGSRLTVL.

This clone occurred a few times. The V and J genes are TRBV28 and TRBJ2-1; 10 bases are a match to TRBD1. Germline lookup yields CDR1 MDHEN and CDR2 SYDVKM. The CDR3 has 14 residues. V gave up 5 bases and J gave up 4 bases; unmatched junction bases: 2. The CDR3 region is CASSPGQGYNEQFF. In DNA form, the CDR3 reads TGTGCCAGCAGTCCGGGACAGGGGTACAATGAGCAGTTCTTC. The full variable domain, with the rest looked up from reference TRBV28 and TRBJ2-1, is DVKVTQSSRYLVKRTGEKVFLECVQDMDHENMFWYRQDPGLGLRLIYFSYDVKMKEKGDIPEGYSVSREKKERFSLILESASTNQTSMYLCASSPGQGYNEQFFGPGTRLTVL.

V gene TRBV29-1 combines with J gene TRBJ2-7, with D possibly being TRBD2 (5 bases). This CDR3 is built from 15 residues. V was shortened by 0 bases and J by 0 bases, with 12 bases between the two germline ends. Germline CDR1 and CDR2: SQVTM and ANQGSEA. This CDR3 reads CSVEDGGRSSYEQYF. DNA for the CDR3: TGCAGCGTTGAAGACGGAGGCAGGAGCTCCTACGAGCAGTACTTC.

This chain joins TRBV10-3 and TRBJ2-2, with 9 bases matching TRBD2. The CDR3 sequence is 16 residues long. CDR1 and CDR2 (germline): ENHRY, SYGVKD. The trim removed 7 bases at V and 0 bases at J, leaving 6 bases unmatched. The CDR3: CAIKVGLASNTGELFF. DNA of the CDR3: TGTGCCATCAAGGTGGGACTAGCCTCGAACACCGGGGAGCTGTTTTTT.

The rearrangement links TRBV5-4 to TRBJ2-1; 8 nucleotides line up with TRBD1. Per germline, CDR1 SGHNT and CDR2 YYREEE (reference sequence). The junction had 11 bases not matched to a gene; V was cut back by 4 bases and J by 5 bases. The length of the CDR3 is 16 residues. CDR3 nucleotides: TGTGCCAGCAGCGACGGGACAGGAAGTTTTCACAATGAGCAGTTCTTC. Amino acids: CASSDGTGSFHNEQFF. The whole variable domain, filled in from reference TRBV5-4 and TRBJ2-1, reads ETGVTQSPTHLIKTRGQQVTLRCSSQSGHNTVSWYQQALGQGPQFIFQYYREEENGRGNFPPRFSGLQFPNYSSELNVNALELDDSALYLCASSDGTGSFHNEQFFGPGTRLTVL.

The V call is TRBV5-8, the J call TRBJ2-5; 7 nucleotides align to TRBD1. This CDR3 contains 14 residues. Germline V CDR1 and CDR2: SGHTS, YDEGEE. V shed 7 bases, J shed 2 bases, and the junction held 8 bases outside the gene matches. The CDR3: CASGYGTVQETQYF. The DNA for the CDR3 is TGTGCCAGCGGGTACGGGACAGTACAAGAGACCCAGTACTTC.

The chain combines TRBV11-2 with TRBJ2-1; TRBD2 matches 7 bases. The V gene's germline CDR1 is SGHAT and CDR2 FQNNGV. The CDR3 length is 15 residues. V was pared by 2 bases and J by 6 bases, with 7 bases of the junction left unmatched. CDR3 amino acids: CASSLSGTGVNEQFF. CDR3 bases: TGTGCCAGCAGCTTAAGCGGGACTGGGGTCAATGAGCAGTTCTTC.

The chain uses TRBV5-5 and TRBJ2-5; D gene uncertain. The V gene's germline CDR1 is SGHKS and CDR2 YYEKEE (reference sequence). V was cut by 1 base and J by 0 bases, with 7 bases left in between. CDR3 size: 14 residues. The CDR3 DNA reads as TGTGCCAGCAGCTTGCTAGTCTACCAAGAGACCCAGTACTTC. Translating gives CASSLLVYQETQYF.

This rearrangement joins TRBV15 to TRBJ1-5; D perhaps matches TRBD1 (5 bases). Germline-derived CDR1 and CDR2 are LNHNV and YYDKDF (reference sequence). Trimming took 0 bases from V and 12 from J, leaving 18 bases between them. The CDR3 consists of 15 residues. The CDR3 region is CATSRDREGPSYQHF. Here the CDR3 DNA reads TGTGCCACCAGCAGAGATAGGGAGGGGCCGTCTTACCAGCATTTT.

V and J are TRBV15 and TRBJ2-1; 13 nucleotides match TRBD2. The germline V gene has CDR1 LNHNV and CDR2 YYDKDF (reference sequence). Germline trimming cut 5 bases from V and 8 bases from J; bases unmatched to any gene: 9. CDR3 length: 16 residues. The CDR3 DNA sequence: TGTGCCACCAGCGGGCGGACTAGCGGGAGTGGAGATGAGCAGTTCTTC. This sequence encodes CATSGRTSGSGDEQFF.

V and J are TRBV2 and TRBJ1-1; 8 nucleotides align to TRBD1. V gave up 4 bases and J gave up 4 bases; unmatched junction bases: 8. From germline, CDR1 is SNHLY and CDR2 FYNNEI. The CDR3 loop spans 15 amino acids. The CDR3 region has the DNA TGTGCCAGCAGTGTGGACAGGGCGTATGGCACTGAAGCTTTCTTT. It encodes CASSVDRAYGTEAFF.

As DNA, the CDR3 is TGTGCCACCACGACCCCCGGGACAGGGGGCGGCACCCAGTACTTC. It codes for CATTTPGTGGGTQYF. The chain joins TRBV19 to TRBJ2-5, with 12 bases fitting TRBD1. Germline CDR1 and CDR2: LNHDA and SQIVND (reference sequence). Trimming removed 10 bases from V and 8 bases from J; junction bases left unmatched: 14. This CDR3 has 15 amino acids.